This T cell receptor beta chain was retrieved from a study of T cells in pancreatic ductal adenocarcinoma. General observations from the study: Mean clonality was approximately 0.1 in tumors and around 0.065 in blood, not significantly different.

The repertoire was sequenced with immunoSEQ multiplex PCR; TCRdb's copy has only in-frame clones and lacks some. Here the sample spans roughly 31,000 clones, around nine tenths being singletons. This CDR3 region has 15 residues. The germline V gene encodes CDR1 SGHAT and CDR2 FQNNGV. The junction had 11 bases not matched to a gene; V was cut back by 8 bases and J by 3 bases. No neoadjuvant therapy was given to the selected pancreatic ductal adenocarcinoma patients before their surgery. As concerns this clone: Its antigen remains unidentified.

Sequencing was carried out using PBMCs. This receptor was taken from a human donor with pancreatic ductal adenocarcinoma. The chain uses TRBV11-2 and TRBJ2-3; 7 bases line up with TRBD2. For the CDR3, the DNA is TGTGCCAGCCGTCGACTAGCCCAAGGTACAGATACGCAGTATTTT. This translates into CASRRLAQGTDTQYF.